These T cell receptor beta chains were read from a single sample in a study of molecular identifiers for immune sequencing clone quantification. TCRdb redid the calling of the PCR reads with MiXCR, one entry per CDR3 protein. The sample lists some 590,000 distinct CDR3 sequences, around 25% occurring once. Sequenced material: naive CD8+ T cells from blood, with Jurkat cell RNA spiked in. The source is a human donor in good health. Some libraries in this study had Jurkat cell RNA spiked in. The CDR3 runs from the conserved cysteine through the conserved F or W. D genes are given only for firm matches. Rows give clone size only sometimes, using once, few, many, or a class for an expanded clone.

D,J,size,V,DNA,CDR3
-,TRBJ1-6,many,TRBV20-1,TGCAGTGCTAGAGGGGGCCCAACAGGACCGGCCTATAATTCACCCCTCCACTTT,CSARGGPTGPAYNSPLHF
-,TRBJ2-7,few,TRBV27,TGTGCCAGCAGTTCCCAGGCCAGTTCCTACGAGCAGTACTTC,CASSSQASSYEQYF
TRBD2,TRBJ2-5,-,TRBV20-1,TGCAGTGCTTTACCTGGACTAGCGGGAGCCCCGGGGGCCCAGTACTTC,CSALPGLAGAPGAQYF
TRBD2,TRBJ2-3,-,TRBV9,TGTGCCAGCAGTCCCGGACTAGCGGGAGGGCCGGGCACAGATACGCAGTATTTT,CASSPGLAGGPGTDTQYF
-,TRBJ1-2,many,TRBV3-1,TGTGCCAGCAGCCAAGAGAACCACCGGTACAACTATGGCTACACCTTC,CASSQENHRYNYGYTF
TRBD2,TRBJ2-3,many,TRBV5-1,TGCGCCAGCAGCTTGCGCCAGACTAGCGGGAGTACAGATACGCAGTATTTT,CASSLRQTSGSTDTQYF
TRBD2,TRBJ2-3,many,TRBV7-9,TGTGCCAGCAGCCCGCCGATCCCCCAGCGGGGAAACACAGATACGCAGTATTTT,CASSPPIPQRGNTDTQYF
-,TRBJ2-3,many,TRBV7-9,TGTGCCAGCAGCTTACAGGGAAACACAGATACGCAGTATTTT,CASSLQGNTDTQYF
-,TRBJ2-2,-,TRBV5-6,TGTGCCAGCAGCTGGCGGGGCAGCTCATCAATTTGGGGAGAGGCCGGGGAGCTGTTTTTT,CASSWRGSSSIWGEAGELFF
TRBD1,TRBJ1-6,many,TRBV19,TGTGCCAGTAGTATGAAGGGACAGGGGGTCTATAATTCACCCCTCCACTTT,CASSMKGQGVYNSPLHF
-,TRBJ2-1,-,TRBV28,TGTGCCAGCAGTATAGGGGGAGGCGGGGAGTTCTTC,CASSIGGGGEFF
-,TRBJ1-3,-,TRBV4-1,TGCGCCGGCAGCCAAGGGTCAGCCTCTGGGAACACCATATATTTT,CAGSQGSASGNTIYF
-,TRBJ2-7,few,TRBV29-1,TGCAGCGCAGAGGACAGTTACTCCCACGAGCAGTACTTC,CSAEDSYSHEQYF
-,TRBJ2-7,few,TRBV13,TGTGCCAGCAGCTTAGCCAGGAGGCACGAGCAGTACTTC,CASSLARRHEQYF
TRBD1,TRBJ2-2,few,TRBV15,TGTGCCACCAGCAGAGACCACAGGGGGCACACCGGGGAGCTGTTTTTT,CATSRDHRGHTGELFF
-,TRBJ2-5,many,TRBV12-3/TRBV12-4,TGTGCCAGCAGATTCTCTGGCGGCCAAGAGACCCAGTACTTC,CASRFSGGQETQYF
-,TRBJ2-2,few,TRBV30,TGTGCCTGGAGTGTACACCGCGAGGAGCTGTTTTTT,CAWSVHREELFF
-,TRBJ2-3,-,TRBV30,TGTGCCTGGACTAAGGGACCACCTGTCGCAGATACGCAGTATTTT,CAWTKGPPVADTQYF
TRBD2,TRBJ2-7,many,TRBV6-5,TGTGCCAGCAGTTACTCGAGGTTAGCGGGGGCGGACTACGAGCAGTACTTC,CASSYSRLAGADYEQYF
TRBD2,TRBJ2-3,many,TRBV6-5,TGTGCCAGCAGTTACGCCTTAGCGGGGAGCACAGATACGCAGTATTTT,CASSYALAGSTDTQYF
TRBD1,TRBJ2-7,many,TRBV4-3,TGCGCCAGCAGCCAAGATTCAACAGGGGGCTTGTACGAGCAGTACTTC,CASSQDSTGGLYEQYF
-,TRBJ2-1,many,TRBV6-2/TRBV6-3,TGTGCCAGCAGTCCCGGAGGGTACAATGAGCAGTTCTTC,CASSPGGYNEQFF
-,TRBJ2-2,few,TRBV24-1,TGTGCCACCAGTGATTTCGGGACCATGGGGGAGCTGTTTTTT,CATSDFGTMGELFF
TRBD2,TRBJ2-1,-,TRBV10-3,TGTGCCATCAGTGAGACGGGAGGGGCTGAGCAGTTCTTC,CAISETGGAEQFF
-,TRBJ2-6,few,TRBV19,TGTGCCAGTAGTATTCTAACTGGGGTGGATTGGGCCAACGTCCTGACTTTC,CASSILTGVDWANVLTF
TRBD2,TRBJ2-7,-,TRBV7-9,TGTGCCTGCAGCCCACCCGGGACTAGCGGCTACGAGCAGTACTTC,CACSPPGTSGYEQYF
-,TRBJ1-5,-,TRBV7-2,TGTGCCAGCAGCTTAGTGGCAGTCAGCAATCAGCCCCAGCATTTT,CASSLVAVSNQPQHF
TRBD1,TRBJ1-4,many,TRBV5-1,TGCGCCAGCAGCTCGATCCAGACGGGACAGGGTCCTAATGAAAAACTGTTTTTT,CASSSIQTGQGPNEKLFF
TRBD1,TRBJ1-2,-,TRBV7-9,TGTGCCAGCGGCTCGAGCCTCCGGGACAGGGGGCGAGGCTACACCTTC,CASGSSLRDRGRGYTF
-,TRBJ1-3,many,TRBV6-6,TGTGCCAGCAGTTACCTACAGATCTCTGGAAACACCATATATTTT,CASSYLQISGNTIYF
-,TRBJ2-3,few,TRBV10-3,TGTGCCATCAGAGAGACAGAAACAGGGACTAGCACAGATACGCAGTATTTT,CAIRETETGTSTDTQYF
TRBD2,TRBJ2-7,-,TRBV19,TGTGCCAGTAGTATAGCATTTGTAGGCGGGGGGGCCTACGAGCAGTACTTC,CASSIAFVGGGAYEQYF
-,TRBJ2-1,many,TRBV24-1,TGTGCCACTCCCCCAACCCACGGAGTAGGGTGGGCCTACAATGAGCAGTTCTTC,CATPPTHGVGWAYNEQFF
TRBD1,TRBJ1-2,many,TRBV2,TGTGCCAGCAGGGAGGGACAGAACTATGGCTACACCTTC,CASREGQNYGYTF
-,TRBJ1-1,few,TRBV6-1,TGTGCCAGCAGTGAGGGAGCTTTCTTT,CASSEGAFF
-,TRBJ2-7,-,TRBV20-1,TGCAGTGCGCGCCGGGACTACGAGCAGTACTTC,CSARRDYEQYF
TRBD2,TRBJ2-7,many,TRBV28,TGTGCCAGCAGCTTAGATCGGGACTACTCCTACGAGCAGTACTTC,CASSLDRDYSYEQYF
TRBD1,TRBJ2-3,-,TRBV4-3,TGCGCCAGCAGCCAAGGGGACAGGGTCACAGATACGCAGTATTTT,CASSQGDRVTDTQYF
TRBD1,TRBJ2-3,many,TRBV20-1,TGCAGTGCTAGAGGTGGACAGGGATCCATCACAGATACGCAGTATTTT,CSARGGQGSITDTQYF
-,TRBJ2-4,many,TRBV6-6,TGTGCCAGCACCCTTGGGGAGTCTGCCAAAAACATTCAGTACTTC,CASTLGESAKNIQYF
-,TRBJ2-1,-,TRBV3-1,TGTGCCAGCAGCCACGGTTTCGGTAACAATGAGCAGTTCTTC,CASSHGFGNNEQFF
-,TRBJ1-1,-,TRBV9,TGTGCCAGCAGCGTAGGGGGCCCTAACGCTGAAGCTTTCTTT,CASSVGGPNAEAFF
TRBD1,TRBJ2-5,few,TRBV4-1,TGCGCCAGCAGCCAGACCGCCGGGACAGGGTTTCTCGTGACCCAGTACTTC,CASSQTAGTGFLVTQYF
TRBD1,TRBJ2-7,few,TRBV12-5,TGTGCTAGTGGTCCCCAGGACAGGCCACCCTACGAGCAGTACTTC,CASGPQDRPPYEQYF
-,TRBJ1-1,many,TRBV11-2,TGTGCCAGCAGCCACACAGGAGATGAAGCTTTCTTT,CASSHTGDEAFF
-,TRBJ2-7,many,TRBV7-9,TGTGCCAGCAGCCCAACGGGGGACCTGGAGCAGTACTTC,CASSPTGDLEQYF
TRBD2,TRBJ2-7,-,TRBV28,TGTGCCAGCAGTACGGGACTAGCGGAGCCCGCCTACGAGCAGTACTTC,CASSTGLAEPAYEQYF
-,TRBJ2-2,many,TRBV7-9,TGTGCCAGCAGCTCCCCCCGGCTAGGTCTAGCGAACACCGGGGAGCTGTTTTTT,CASSSPRLGLANTGELFF
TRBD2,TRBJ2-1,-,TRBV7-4,TGTGCCAGCAGCTTGGGGCAAGCGGGGGGGCCTTACAATGAGCAGTTCTTC,CASSLGQAGGPYNEQFF
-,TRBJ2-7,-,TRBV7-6,TGTGCCAGCAGCTTTACCGGGGTCGGCGAGCAGTACTTC,CASSFTGVGEQYF
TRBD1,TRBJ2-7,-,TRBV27,TGTGTCAGCAGTACCGGGACAGCCTACGAGCAGTACTTC,CVSSTGTAYEQYF
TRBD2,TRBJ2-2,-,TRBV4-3,TGCGCCAGCAGCCAAGGTTTCAGCGGGAGGACCCCCCGGGAGCTGTTTTTT,CASSQGFSGRTPRELFF
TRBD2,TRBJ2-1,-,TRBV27,TGTGCCAGCTATTACAGCGGGAGGGCCTACAATGAGCAGTTCTTC,CASYYSGRAYNEQFF
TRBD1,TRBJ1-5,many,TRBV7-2,TGTGCCAGCAGCTCTACAGGGGTAAGAGGACAGCCCCAGCATTTT,CASSSTGVRGQPQHF
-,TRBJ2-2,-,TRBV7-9,TGTGCCAGCAGCTTAGCGGTGGGACATCACACCGGGGAGCTGTTTTTT,CASSLAVGHHTGELFF
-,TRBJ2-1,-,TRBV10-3,TGTGCCATCAGCCTCCCGAACGGCTCCTACAATGAGCAGTTCTTC,CAISLPNGSYNEQFF
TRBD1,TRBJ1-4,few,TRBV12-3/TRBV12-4,TGTGCCAGCCGCCAGGGGGCAGAAAAACTGTTTTTT,CASRQGAEKLFF
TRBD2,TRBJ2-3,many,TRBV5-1,TGCGCCAGCAGCATGGGACTATACGACGACGATAGCACAGATACGCAGTATTTT,CASSMGLYDDDSTDTQYF
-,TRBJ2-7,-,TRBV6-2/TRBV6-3,TGTGCCAGCAGCCCTAGTTTCTACGAGCAGTACTTC,CASSPSFYEQYF
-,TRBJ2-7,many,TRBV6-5,TGTGCCACCAACTCCGGGCTAGCGAGGGAGCAGTACTTC,CATNSGLAREQYF